Following are 28 T cell receptor beta chains from one sample sequenced in a study of shared clonotypes between healthy human individuals. The assay was immunoSEQ multiplex PCR, and TCRdb's table has in-frame clones only and misses some. In the table there are 2.3 million or so clones, 85% to 95% of which are singletons. Sequenced input: naive CD4+ T cells from PBMCs. The subset was: CD45RA+ positively selected. These receptors all stem from a young man in good health. Some clones in this sample may be carry-over from other donors' samples.

The chain is built from TRBV7-3 and TRBJ1-1, with D hard to call. Germline V lookup: CDR1 SGHTA, CDR2 FQGTGA. This CDR3 region has 13 residues. Trimming shortened V by 5 bases and J by 4 bases, and 11 bases separated the two germline ends. The CDR3 protein is CASSLSRTTEAFF. CDR3 nucleotide sequence: TGTGCCAGCAGCCTCTCACGGACCACTGAAGCTTTCTTT.

This chain uses TRBV19 with TRBJ2-1; no clear D. The germline V gene has CDR1 LNHDA and CDR2 SQIVND (reference sequence). CDR3 size: 13 residues. Trimming removed 3 bases at V and 7 bases at J, with 10 bases between. CDR3 nucleotide sequence: TGTGCCAGTAGTATCCCGGGCTGGAATGAGCAGTTCTTC. Protein: CASSIPGWNEQFF.

This clone was detected only once. The chain has TRBV25-1 and TRBJ2-7; the D gene is possibly TRBD1 (5 bases). The CDR3 contains 13 residues. Germline-derived CDR1 and CDR2 are MGHDK and SYGVNS. The V end lost 0 bases, the J end lost 5 bases, and 8 bases lay between the germline ends. The CDR3 reads CASSEYQGHEQYF. The CDR3 DNA sequence: TGTGCCAGCAGTGAATACCAGGGCCACGAGCAGTACTTC.

The chain employs TRBV6-5 and TRBJ2-5; TRBD2 might be the D (6 bases). Germline loops: CDR1 MNHEY, CDR2 SVGAGI. The germline V and J ends were trimmed by 5 bases and 6 bases, with 16 bases remaining between them. This CDR3 contains 14 residues. Written as DNA, the CDR3 is TGTGCCAGCAGTGCACCGGGAGTCAGACAGACCCAGTACTTC. This sequence encodes CASSAPGVRQTQYF.

This rearrangement joins TRBV4-1 to TRBJ2-1; 9 bases are shared with TRBD2. Germline CDR1 reads MGHRA; CDR2 reads YSYEKL. V gave up 1 base and J gave up 0 bases; unmatched junction bases: 16. CDR3 size: 21 residues. Written as DNA, the CDR3 is TGCGCCAGCAGCCAAGTTCCGATACAGCGGGAGGCCCAGAGCTCCTACAATGAGCAGTTCTTC. This encodes CASSQVPIQREAQSSYNEQFF.

The V and J genes are TRBV5-4 and TRBJ2-5; 10 bases are shared with TRBD2. CDR1 and CDR2 from the germline V gene are SGHNT and YYREEE (reference sequence). The CDR3 covers 19 residues. Trimming took 0 bases from V and 5 from J; bases not matched to a gene: 16. The CDR3 bases are TGTGCCAGCAGCTTGGAACTAGCGGGATCATTCGAGAAGAAGGAGACCCAGTACTTC. Protein product: CASSLELAGSFEKKETQYF.

The gene calls are TRBV27 and TRBJ2-2; the match to TRBD2 covers 8 bases. Germline CDR1 is MNHEY and CDR2 is SMNVEV (reference sequence). This CDR3 region has 18 residues. Unmatched junction bases numbered 16, after V lost 7 bases and J lost 3 bases. CDR3 amino acids: CASTRGGKPMEYTGELFF. In DNA, the CDR3 is TGTGCCAGCACCCGCGGGGGGAAGCCGATGGAGTACACCGGGGAGCTGTTTTTT.

The genes are TRBV5-6 and TRBJ2-5; a weak D match, TRBD2 (5 bases). The closer fit of TRBJ2-7 to the DNA end suggests the J call may be wrong. The CDR3 consists of 16 residues. The germline V gene encodes CDR1 SGHDT and CDR2 YYEEEE. The CDR3 region has the DNA TGTGCCAGCACCGTGCGGTCCGAGGGATACTCCTACGAGCAGTACTTC. Translated: CASTVRSEGYSYEQYF.

This chain connects TRBV6-5 to TRBJ1-2; possibly TRBD1 for D (6 bases). Per the germline V gene, CDR1 is MNHEY and CDR2 is SVGAGI. The CDR3 has 12 amino acids. V was clipped by 6 bases and J by 8 bases, with 13 bases between them. The CDR3, as DNA: TGTGCCAGCAGGGGGGCCCCCCCGGGCTACACCTTC. Amino acids: CASRGAPPGYTF.

Of note for this clone: This sample also contains other DNA sequences that code for the same CDR3. The V and J genes are TRBV28 and TRBJ1-1, with TRBD1 identical over 9 bases. This CDR3 spans 14 amino acids. Germline V lookup: CDR1 MDHEN, CDR2 SYDVKM. Trimming removed 5 bases from V and 1 base from J; junction bases left unmatched: 2. The CDR3 loop is CASSLDRGNTEAFF. In DNA form, the CDR3 reads TGTGCCAGCAGTCTGGACAGGGGGAACACTGAAGCTTTCTTT. The whole variable domain, remainder taken from reference TRBV28 and TRBJ1-1, is DVKVTQSSRYLVKRTGEKVFLECVQDMDHENMFWYRQDPGLGLRLIYFSYDVKMKEKGDIPEGYSVSREKKERFSLILESASTNQTSMYLCASSLDRGNTEAFFGQGTRLTVV.

V gene TRBV14 combines with J gene TRBJ1-2; TRBD1 agrees at 7 bases. This CDR3 comprises 14 residues. CDR1 and CDR2 from the germline V gene are SGHDN and FVKESK. Germline trimming cut 1 base from V and 8 bases from J; bases unmatched to any gene: 7. The DNA of the CDR3 is TGTGCCAGCAGCCAAGGCCTACAGGGGAGAGGCTACACCTTC. It encodes CASSQGLQGRGYTF. The variable domain in full, with the rest retrieved from reference TRBV14 and TRBJ1-2, is EAGVTQFPSHSVIEKGQTVTLRCDPISGHDNLYWYRRVMGKEIKFLLHFVKESKQDESGMPNNRFLAERTGGTYSTLKVQPAELEDSGVYFCASSQGLQGRGYTFGSGTRLTVV.

This clone was counted a single time. The rearrangement uses TRBV13 and TRBJ2-5, with TRBD1 identical over 8 bases. V shed 5 bases, J shed 2 bases, and the junction held 16 bases outside the gene matches. The CDR3 is 18 residues long. The germline V gene has CDR1 PRHDT and CDR2 FYEKMQ (reference sequence). The DNA of the CDR3 is TGTGCCAGCAGCACCACCGGGACAGGCCGGAGGGGTCAAGAGACCCAGTACTTC. This gives the protein CASSTTGTGRRGQETQYF.

The chain recombines TRBV11-2 with TRBJ1-5, with no clear D. The V gene's germline CDR1 is SGHAT and CDR2 FQNNGV. Trimming pared 5 bases from V and 0 bases from J, leaving 8 bases between. The CDR3 extends over 14 amino acids. DNA of the CDR3: TGTGCCAGCAGCAAAGGGTCTAGCAATCAGCCCCAGCATTTT. It yields the protein CASSKGSSNQPQHF.

The chain carries TRBV6-6 and TRBJ2-4; D gene ambiguous. This CDR3 is 16 amino acids long. Germline V lookup: CDR1 MNHNY, CDR2 SVGAGI (reference sequence). Trimming took off 2 bases at V and 1 base at J, with 12 bases between the two ends. The CDR3 DNA reads as TGTGCCAGCAGTTACGGTAGCCTGCCCGCCAAAAACATTCAGTACTTC. Translation: CASSYGSLPAKNIQYF.

The rearrangement links TRBV14 to TRBJ1-1; D gene ambiguous. Deletions cut 5 bases from V and 6 bases from J, with 19 bases between. Germline lookup yields CDR1 SGHDN and CDR2 FVKESK. This CDR3 region has 15 residues. DNA of the CDR3: TGTGCCAGCAGCTCCGCGGTTGTGAGCCACCCTGAAGCTTTCTTT. This gives the protein CASSSAVVSHPEAFF.

The chain combines TRBV6-1 with TRBJ2-1; tentatively, D is TRBD2 (6 bases). V lost 8 bases, J lost 4 bases, and 18 bases lay in between. The CDR3 contains 15 residues. Germline V gives CDR1 MNHNS, CDR2 SASEGT. In DNA form, the CDR3 reads TGTGCCAGCTTCATATGGGGCGGGAAATACAATGAGCAGTTCTTC. Translating it yields CASFIWGGKYNEQFF.

Remarks on this clone: Other DNA variants within this sample encode the same CDR3. This chain uses TRBV28 with TRBJ2-5; 7 bases align to TRBD2. With V trimmed by 2 bases and J by 4 bases, 1 base remained unmatched. The germline V gene encodes CDR1 MDHEN and CDR2 SYDVKM. This CDR3 is built from 13 residues. The CDR3 sequence: CASSLGGVETQYF. DNA of the CDR3: TGTGCCAGCAGTTTAGGGGGGGTAGAGACCCAGTACTTC.

The chain combines TRBV2 with TRBJ1-2, with D possibly TRBD1 on 6 matching bases. CDR1 is SNHLY and CDR2 is FYNNEI in the germline V gene. V was trimmed by 6 bases and J by 4 bases, leaving 21 bases between them. The CDR3 spans 16 residues. The CDR3 DNA is TGTGCCAGCAGGAGGGGGGCGACCGAAAATGGCTATGGCTACACCTTC. It translates to CASRRGATENGYGYTF.

On this clone itself: Other DNA sequences in this specimen translate into the identical CDR3. J is TRBJ2-1 and V is TRBV9, with 8 positions matching TRBD2. This CDR3 has 15 residues. Per the germline V gene, CDR1 is SGDLS and CDR2 is YYNGEE. V trimming: 0 bases; J trimming: 4 bases; junction bases outside the gene matches: 3. CDR3: CASSVAGGLYNEQFF. The CDR3 DNA reads TGTGCCAGCAGCGTAGCGGGAGGGCTGTACAATGAGCAGTTCTTC.

The CDR3 DNA sequence: TGTGCCAGCACCGAGGCCGGGACCACCGGGGAGCTGTTTTTT. It is translated as CASTEAGTTGELFF. The V and J genes are TRBV6-5 and TRBJ2-2; D tentatively fits TRBD1 or TRBD2 (5 bases each). CDR3 length: 14 amino acids. Between the trimmed V and J ends, which lost 7 bases and 4 bases, there was a span of 13 bases. CDR1 and CDR2 from the germline V gene are MNHEY and SVGAGI.

This chain connects TRBV19 to TRBJ2-5; 8 nucleotides match TRBD1. J gave up 2 bases and V 4 bases, and 3 bases lay outside the gene matches. CDR1 LNHDA and CDR2 SQIVND come from the germline V gene (reference sequence). The CDR3 extends over 14 amino acids. Here the CDR3 reads CASSSNRGQETQYF. CDR3 DNA: TGTGCCAGTAGTAGCAACAGGGGGCAAGAGACCCAGTACTTC.

The V call is TRBV9, the J call TRBJ2-7, with TRBD2 as a possible D gene (6 bases). The CDR3 totals 15 residues. The V gene lost 10 bases and the J gene lost 0 bases, with 20 bases spanning the gap. Germline assignment: CDR1 SGDLS and CDR2 YYNGEE. CDR3 coding DNA: TGTGCCGGTCAACACCGGGACTTTGCCTCCTACGAGCAGTACTTC. Its translation is CAGQHRDFASYEQYF.

The rearrangement links TRBV5-4 to TRBJ2-3; possible D gene TRBD2, 5 bases. The germline gives CDR1 SGHNT, CDR2 YYREEE (reference sequence). The CDR3 is 18 amino acids. The germline V and J ends were trimmed by 4 bases and 0 bases, with 21 bases remaining between them. The CDR3 DNA sequence: TGTGCCAGCAGCGGAGGCGGTCTCGGACTCCCTAGCACAGATACGCAGTATTTT. Translated, it gives CASSGGGLGLPSTDTQYF.

This clone was seen only once. The V gene is TRBV19, the J gene TRBJ2-1; the match to TRBD2 covers 10 bases. This CDR3 spans 14 amino acids. J was trimmed by 2 bases and V by 7 bases; bases with no gene match: 2. Germline V lookup: CDR1 LNHDA, CDR2 SQIVND (reference sequence). The CDR3 coding sequence is TGTGCCAGTACCCTAGCGGGAGCCTACAATGAGCAGTTCTTC. Its translation is CASTLAGAYNEQFF.

V gene TRBV13 combines with J gene TRBJ1-1; D is ambiguous. V dropped 5 bases and J dropped 8 bases, with 21 bases sitting between them. The CDR3 length is 15 residues. In germline, CDR1 is PRHDT, CDR2 FYEKMQ (reference sequence). CDR3 loop: CASSPRTSIRQEAFF. DNA of the CDR3: TGTGCCAGCAGCCCCAGAACGTCAATACGACAAGAAGCTTTCTTT.

V is TRBV6-6 and J is TRBJ1-5, with unresolved D. Trimming stripped 5 bases from V and 9 bases from J, with 11 bases between. The CDR3 is 12 residues long. The V gene's germline CDR1 is MNHNY and CDR2 SVGAGI (reference sequence). CDR3 in DNA: TGTGCCAGCAGTCCACCCTTCATGCCCCAGCATTTT. Amino acids: CASSPPFMPQHF.

This chain uses TRBV6-1 with TRBJ2-1, with 7 bases aligning to TRBD1. Germline CDR1 is MNHNS and CDR2 is SASEGT. The CDR3 contains 13 residues. V gave up 11 bases and J gave up 9 bases; unmatched junction bases: 13. CDR3: CALSSDRVGEQFF. The CDR3 nucleotides read TGTGCCCTCAGCAGTGACAGGGTCGGTGAGCAGTTCTTC.

This clone was seen a single time. The V and J genes are TRBV28 and TRBJ2-2; perhaps TRBD1 as D (8 bases). There are 16 residues in the CDR3. The germline CDR1 and CDR2 sequences are MDHEN and SYDVKM. Deletions cut 5 bases from V and 5 bases from J, with 18 bases between. The DNA for the CDR3 is TGTGCCAGCAGTCCTACACAGGGGGGAGGGACCGGGGAGCTGTTTTTT. Residues: CASSPTQGGGTGELFF.